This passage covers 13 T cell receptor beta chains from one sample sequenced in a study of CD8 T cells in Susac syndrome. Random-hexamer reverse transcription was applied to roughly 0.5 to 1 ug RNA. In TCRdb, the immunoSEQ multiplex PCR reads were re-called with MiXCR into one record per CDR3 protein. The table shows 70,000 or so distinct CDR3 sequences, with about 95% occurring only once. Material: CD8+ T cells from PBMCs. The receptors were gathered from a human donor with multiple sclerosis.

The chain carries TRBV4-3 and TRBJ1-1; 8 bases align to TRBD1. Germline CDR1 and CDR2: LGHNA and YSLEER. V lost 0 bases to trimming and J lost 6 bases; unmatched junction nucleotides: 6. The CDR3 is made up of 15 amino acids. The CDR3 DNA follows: TGCGCCAGCAGCCAAGATGACAGGGGCGAGCCTGAAGCTTTCTTT. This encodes CASSQDDRGEPEAFF.

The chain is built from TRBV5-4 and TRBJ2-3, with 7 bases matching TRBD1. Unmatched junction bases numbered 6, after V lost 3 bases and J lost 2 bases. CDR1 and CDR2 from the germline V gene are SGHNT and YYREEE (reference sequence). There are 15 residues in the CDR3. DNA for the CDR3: TGTGCCAGCAGCTGGGACAGCGAAAACACAGATACGCAGTATTTT. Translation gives CASSWDSENTDTQYF. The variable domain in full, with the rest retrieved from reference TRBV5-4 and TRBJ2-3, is ETGVTQSPTHLIKTRGQQVTLRCSSQSGHNTVSWYQQALGQGPQFIFQYYREEENGRGNFPPRFSGLQFPNYSSELNVNALELDDSALYLCASSWDSENTDTQYFGPGTRLTVL.

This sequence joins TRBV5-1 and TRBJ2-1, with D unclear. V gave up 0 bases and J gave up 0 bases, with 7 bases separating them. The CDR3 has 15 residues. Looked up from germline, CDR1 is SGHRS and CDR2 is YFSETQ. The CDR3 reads CASSLVGSSYNEQFF. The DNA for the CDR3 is TGCGCCAGCAGCTTGGTGGGAAGCTCCTACAATGAGCAGTTCTTC.

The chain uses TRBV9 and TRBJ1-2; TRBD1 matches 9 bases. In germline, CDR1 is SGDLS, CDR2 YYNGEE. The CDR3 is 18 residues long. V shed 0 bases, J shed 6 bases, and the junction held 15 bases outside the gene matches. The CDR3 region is CASSVVARSPQGAHGYTF. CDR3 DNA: TGTGCCAGCAGCGTAGTAGCCCGTTCCCCACAGGGGGCCCATGGCTACACCTTC.

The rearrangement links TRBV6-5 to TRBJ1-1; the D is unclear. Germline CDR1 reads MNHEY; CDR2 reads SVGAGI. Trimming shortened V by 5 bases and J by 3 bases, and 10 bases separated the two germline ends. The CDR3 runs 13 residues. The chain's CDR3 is CASSPEGYTEAFF. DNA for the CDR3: TGTGCCAGCAGTCCCGAAGGGTACACTGAAGCTTTCTTT.

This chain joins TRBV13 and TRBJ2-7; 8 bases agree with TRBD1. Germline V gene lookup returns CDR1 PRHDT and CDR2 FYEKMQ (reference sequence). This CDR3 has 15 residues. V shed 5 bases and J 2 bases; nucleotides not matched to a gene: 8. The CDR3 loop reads CASSAGQGPTYEQYF. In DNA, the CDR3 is TGTGCCAGCAGCGCAGGACAGGGTCCGACCTACGAGCAGTACTTC. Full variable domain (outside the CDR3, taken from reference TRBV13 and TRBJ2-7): AAGVIQSPRHLIKEKRETATLKCYPIPRHDTVYWYQQGPGQDPQFLISFYEKMQSDKGSIPDRFSAQQFSDYHSELNMSSLELGDSALYFCASSAGQGPTYEQYFGPGTRLTVT.

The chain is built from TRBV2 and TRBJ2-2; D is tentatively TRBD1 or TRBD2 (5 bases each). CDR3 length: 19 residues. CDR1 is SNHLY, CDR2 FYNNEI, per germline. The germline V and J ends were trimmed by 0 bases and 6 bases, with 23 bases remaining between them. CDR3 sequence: CASSEALRWGGLKPGELFF. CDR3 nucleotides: TGTGCCAGCAGTGAAGCGCTTCGGTGGGGCGGACTCAAACCCGGGGAGCTGTTTTTT.

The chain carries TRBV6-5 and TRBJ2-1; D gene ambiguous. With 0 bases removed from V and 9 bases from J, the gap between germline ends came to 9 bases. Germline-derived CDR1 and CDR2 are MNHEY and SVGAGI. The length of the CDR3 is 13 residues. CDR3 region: CASSYSKGLEQFF. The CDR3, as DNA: TGTGCCAGCAGTTACTCGAAGGGTCTTGAGCAGTTCTTC.

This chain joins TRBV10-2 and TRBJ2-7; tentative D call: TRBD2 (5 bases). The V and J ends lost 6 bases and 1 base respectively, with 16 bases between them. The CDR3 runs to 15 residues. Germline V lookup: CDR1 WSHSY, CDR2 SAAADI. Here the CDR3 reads CASSPDYEGSYEQYF. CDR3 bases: TGCGCCAGCAGCCCTGACTACGAAGGTTCCTACGAGCAGTACTTC.

In DNA, the CDR3 is TGCAGCGTTTTCCCGGACACTGAAGCTTTCTTT. It encodes CSVFPDTEAFF. The V and J genes are TRBV29-1 and TRBJ1-1; D not resolved. The V end was cut by 5 bases, the J end by 3 bases, with 7 bases between. The CDR3 loop spans 11 amino acids. Germline lookup yields CDR1 SQVTM and CDR2 ANQGSEA.

CDR3 nucleotide sequence: TGTGCCAGCAGCCAAGAATGGGGGTCGGGAGAGTCATCCTACGAGCAGTACTTC. This encodes CASSQEWGSGESSYEQYF. This chain joins TRBV14 and TRBJ2-7; D might be TRBD2 (6 bases). CDR1 SGHDN and CDR2 FVKESK come from the germline V gene. This CDR3 is 18 amino acids long. Trimming took 0 bases from V and 1 from J, leaving 19 bases between them.

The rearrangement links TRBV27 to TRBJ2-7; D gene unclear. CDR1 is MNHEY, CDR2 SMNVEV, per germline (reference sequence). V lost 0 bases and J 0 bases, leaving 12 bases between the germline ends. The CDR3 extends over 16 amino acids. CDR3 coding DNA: TGTGCCAGCAGTTTATCACTCGACACATACTCCTACGAGCAGTACTTC. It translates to CASSLSLDTYSYEQYF.

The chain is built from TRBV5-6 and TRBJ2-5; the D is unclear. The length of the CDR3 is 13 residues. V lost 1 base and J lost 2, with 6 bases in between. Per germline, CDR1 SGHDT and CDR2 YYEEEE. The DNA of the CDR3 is TGTGCCAGCAGCTTGCTGAGTCAAGAGACCCAGTACTTC. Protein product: CASSLLSQETQYF.